Below are 21 T cell receptor beta chains sequenced from a single sample in a study of TET2 disruption in CD19-targeted CAR T cells (dated by TCRdb to about 2018). In light of the paper, this sample's treatment or condition label describes: autologous CTL019 cells: CD19 CAR with 4-1BB and CD3 zeta domains. No antigens are known for them. Library preparation employed the immunoSEQ multiplex PCR assay. Entries here come from immuneACCESS through TCRdb and include only in-frame sequences with V and J called. Some clones fail to appear in such tables; in the studies checked, an unresolved V gene covers under half of the shortfall, and the cause of the remainder is unknown. The sample's table lists a count of around 30,000 clones. More than 1.5% of the sample lies in the top ten. The material was CD8- CAR+ T cells sorted from cultured blood T cells, obtained for CD19 CAR T cell therapy. The cell subset or site label of this sample denotes: CD8-negative CAR-positive T cells from the infusion product. The source is a man aged 70-80 years with chronic lymphocytic leukemia.

This clone counts as medium-sized by frequency. The missing CDR3 end, 3 residues past where the read stops, is filled in from the germline J gene. This chain links TRBV5-4 with TRBJ2-5, with TRBD2 matching over 7 bases. The CDR3 loop spans 15 amino acids. CDR1 is SGHNT, CDR2 YYREEE, per germline (reference sequence). V dropped 0 bases and J dropped 5; count of bases not matched to a gene: 7. Incomplete CDR3 DNA: TGTGCCAGCAGCTTGGCTCGGGGGGACGGTGAGACC. It codes for CASSLARGDGET. The entire CDR3 sequence reads CASSLARGDGETQYF.

Notes on this clone: The CDR3 is cut off 3 residues early in the read; its end comes from the germline J gene. The chain employs TRBV19 and TRBJ1-5; possible D gene TRBD1, 5 bases. The CDR3 is made up of 13 amino acids. Trimming cost V 5 bases and J 9 bases, with 14 bases left between them. The germline V gene encodes CDR1 LNHDA and CDR2 SQIVND (reference sequence). The part of the CDR3 DNA that was read is TGTGCCAGTAGTTTTCAGGGCCAAGGGCCC. Amino acid sequence: CASSFQGQGP. The entire CDR3 protein reads CASSFQGQGPQHF.

The CDR3 DNA, read in part, is TGTGCCAGCGGAACGGCTAGCACAGATACG. It codes for CASGTASTDT. The CDR3 in its entirety is CASGTASTDTAFF. The V and J genes are TRBV7-3 and TRBJ1-1; D call uncertain. The read ends 3 residues shy of where the CDR3 ends; the end is completed using the germline J gene. Germline CDR1 and CDR2: SGHTA and FQGTGA. The CDR3 length is 13 residues.

Worth noting for this clone: One junction end disagrees with the germline gene, perhaps due to a read error. The read comes to an end 3 residues before the CDR3 does, leaving the germline J gene to fill in the end. Within the sample, other DNA sequences also encode this same CDR3. The gene calls are TRBV7-2 and TRBJ1-3; no definite D call. The CDR3 runs 15 residues. Germline V gene sequence: CDR1 SGHTA, CDR2 FQGNSA. Partial CDR3 DNA: TGTGCCAGCAGCCCCCTAGGTGTCTCTGGAAACACT. Its translation is CASSPLGVSGNT. The full CDR3 protein reads CASSPLGVSGNTIYF.

Note on this clone: The CDR3 end falls 3 residues outside the read, so it is completed with the germline J gene. The rearrangement joins TRBV20-1 to TRBJ2-5; D is tentatively TRBD1 or TRBD2 (5 bases each). The germline gives CDR1 DFQATT, CDR2 SNEGSKA (reference sequence). Trimming removed 0 bases from V and 1 base from J, with 12 bases in between. The CDR3 is 15 residues long. CDR3 loop: CSARDGSGSQETQYF. CDR3 bases read: TGCAGTGCTAGAGATGGGTCAGGGAGCCAAGAGACC.

A word on this clone: The junction does not match germline at one end; this may be a read error. The read gets to within 3 residues of the CDR3 end, and the germline J gene fills in the rest. This sample includes further DNA sequences coding for the same CDR3. The V call is TRBV6-1, the J call TRBJ1-2; 9 positions match TRBD1. This CDR3 contains 16 residues. From germline, CDR1 is MNHNS and CDR2 SASEGT. The CDR3 bases that were read are TGTGCCAGCAGTGAACCGGGGGACAGGGCCAAATATGGT. This sequence encodes CASSEPGDRAKYG. The complete CDR3 protein is CASSEPGDRAKYGYTF.

To note about this clone: The read terminates 3 residues ahead of where the CDR3 ends, so the germline J gene completes it. The chain carries TRBV20-1 and TRBJ2-2; 13 bases line up with TRBD2. This CDR3 region has 18 residues. From germline, CDR1 is DFQATT and CDR2 SNEGSKA (reference sequence). Germline trimming cut 2 bases from V and 3 bases from J; bases unmatched to any gene: 9. CDR3 residues: CSARHPGLAGTDTGELFF. The sequenced part of the CDR3 DNA is TGCAGTGCTAGACACCCGGGACTAGCGGGGACGGACACCGGGGAG.

Notes on this clone: Coverage ceases 3 residues before the CDR3 finishes, and the germline J gene fills in the end. The V gene is TRBV20-1, the J gene TRBJ2-1; 8 nucleotides match TRBD2. Per the germline V gene, CDR1 is DFQATT and CDR2 is SNEGSKA (reference sequence). Trimming took 7 bases from V and 0 from J; bases not matched to a gene: 2. There are 13 residues in the CDR3. Partial CDR3 DNA: TGCAGTGGGCGGGGGGTCTCCTACAATGAG. Amino acids: CSGRGVSYNE. The CDR3 reads in full as CSGRGVSYNEQFF.

A remark on this clone: From the germline J gene comes the end of the CDR3, since the read stops 3 residues before it. This rearrangement joins TRBV18 to TRBJ2-3; D ambiguous. Germline CDR1 and CDR2: KGHSH and LQKENI. V shed 0 bases and J shed 0 bases, with 10 bases lying between them. CDR3 length equals 16 residues. The covered CDR3 bases are TGTGCCAGCTCACCACCGAGTACAGCTAGCACAGATACG. Translated: CASSPPSTASTDT. The entire CDR3 protein reads CASSPPSTASTDTQYF.

In regard to this clone: The read gets to within 3 residues of the CDR3 end, and the germline J gene fills in the rest. Within the sample, other DNA sequences also encode this same CDR3. This chain connects TRBV4-2 to TRBJ1-2; 7 bases line up with TRBD1. The length of the CDR3 is 17 residues. Germline CDR1 and CDR2: LGHNA and YNFKEQ. This CDR3 reads CASSQENNLQGKGGYTF. The DNA read from the CDR3 is TGTGCCAGCAGCCAGGAAAACAACTTACAGGGGAAAGGCGGC.

As to this clone: The read comes to an end 3 residues before the CDR3 does, leaving the germline J gene to fill in the end. The rearrangement joins TRBV30 to TRBJ1-2; no clear D. V was trimmed by 3 bases and J by 0 bases, leaving 5 bases between them. Germline CDR1 reads GTSNPN; CDR2 reads SVGIG (reference sequence). This CDR3 is 12 amino acids long. The sequenced part of the CDR3 DNA is TGTGCCTGGAGCTCAGCTAACTATGGC. Translated, it gives CAWSSANYG. The complete CDR3 reads CAWSSANYGYTF. Full variable domain (rest looked up from reference TRBV30 and TRBJ1-2): SQTIHQWPATLVQPVGSPLSLECTVEGTSNPNLYWYRQAAGRGLQLLFYSVGIGQISSEVPQNLSASRPQDRQFILSSKKLLLSDSGFYLCAWSSANYGYTFGSGTRLTVV.

Remarks on this clone: The missing CDR3 end, 3 residues past where the read stops, is filled in from the germline J gene. The chain employs TRBV19 and TRBJ2-6, with a possible D match to TRBD1 (5 bases). CDR3 length: 16 residues. Germline V CDR1 and CDR2: LNHDA, SQIVND (reference sequence). V was trimmed by 4 bases and J by 4 bases, leaving 14 bases between them. CDR3 DNA, as far as it was read: TGTGCCAGTAGTAGGAGTTCAGGGCCCGGGGCCAACGTC. Its translation: CASSRSSGPGANV. The full CDR3 sequence reads CASSRSSGPGANVLTF. Drawing the rest from reference TRBV19 and TRBJ2-6, the complete variable domain is DGGITQSPKYLFRKEGQNVTLSCEQNLNHDAMYWYRQDPGQGLRLIYYSQIVNDFQKGDIAEGYSVSREKKESFPLTVTSAQKNPTAFYLCASSRSSGPGANVLTFGAGSRLTVL.

Concerning this clone itself: From the germline J gene comes the end of the CDR3, since the read stops 3 residues before it. The chain carries TRBV19 and TRBJ1-5, with TRBD1 matching over 8 bases. Looked up from germline, CDR1 is LNHDA and CDR2 is SQIVND (reference sequence). V lost 5 bases, J lost 6 bases, and 12 bases stayed unmatched. This CDR3 spans 16 amino acids. CDR3 in amino acids: CASSGQGGAGGQPQHF. The covered CDR3 bases are TGTGCCAGTAGTGGACAGGGAGGGGCCGGGGGTCAGCCC.

Concerning this clone: A junction boundary mismatches the germline segment, possibly from a read error. The CDR3 end is not reached by the read, which stops 3 residues before it; the germline J gene fills it in. The V and J genes are TRBV4-2 and TRBJ2-4; tentatively, D is TRBD1 or TRBD2 (5 bases each). The length of the CDR3 is 14 residues. Per germline, CDR1 LGHNA and CDR2 YNFKEQ. CDR3 sequence: CASSQEGLGNIQYF. The DNA read from the CDR3 is TGCGCCAGCAGCCAAGAGGGGCTTGGGAACATT.

With regard to this clone: The CDR3 end falls 3 residues outside the read, so it is completed with the germline J gene. The chain carries TRBV29-1 and TRBJ2-1; D assignment may be TRBD1 or TRBD2 (5 bases each). The CDR3 contains 12 residues. V was pared by 4 bases and J by 8 bases, with 12 bases between. Per the germline V gene, CDR1 is SQVTM and CDR2 is ANQGSEA. The sequenced CDR3 bases are TGCAGCGTTGTGAGGGGATCGGATGAG. Residues: CSVVRGSDE. The whole CDR3 is CSVVRGSDEQFF.

CDR3 sequence: CASSRAGGTRYEQYF. The sequenced part of the CDR3 DNA is TGTGCCAGCAGCCGAGCGGGGGGGACCCGGTACGAG. The chain joins TRBV11-2 to TRBJ2-7; TRBD2 matches at 10 bases. The CDR3 goes on 3 residues after the read ends, and that part is filled in from the germline J gene. Unmatched junction bases numbered 8, after V lost 5 bases and J lost 4 bases. CDR1 SGHAT and CDR2 FQNNGV come from the germline V gene. There are 15 residues in the CDR3.

CDR3 DNA, as far as it was read: TGTGCCAGCAGCTCTTCAGATGAGCGCACTGAA. The encoded protein is CASSSSDERTE. The complete CDR3 reads CASSSSDERTEAFF. The chain is built from TRBV5-4 and TRBJ1-1; D remains ambiguous. The read finishes 3 residues shy of the CDR3 end, and the germline J gene is used to complete it. There are 14 residues in the CDR3. Germline assignment: CDR1 SGHNT and CDR2 YYREEE (reference sequence). V gave up 3 bases and J gave up 4 bases, with 13 bases separating them.

In regard to this clone: The observed sequence ends 3 residues before the CDR3 terminus, with the missing tail filled in from the germline J gene. The gene calls are TRBV20-1 and TRBJ2-7; no reliable D call. The V and J ends lost 6 bases and 3 bases respectively, with 15 bases between them. Germline CDR1 and CDR2: DFQATT and SNEGSKA (reference sequence). The CDR3 spans 13 residues. The CDR3 loop reads CSASDGPVYEQYF. The covered CDR3 bases are TGCAGTGCGAGTGATGGCCCAGTCTACGAG.

Comment on this clone: The read is 3 residues too short to cover the CDR3 end, so that end is filled in from the germline J gene. The V gene is TRBV18, the J gene TRBJ2-7, with TRBD1 identical over 7 bases. This CDR3 comprises 15 residues. Per germline, CDR1 KGHSH and CDR2 LQKENI. V was pared by 8 bases and J by 1 base, with 11 bases of the junction left unmatched. This CDR3 reads CASAARTDRSYEQYF. CDR3 DNA (partial): TGTGCCAGCGCAGCCAGGACGGACAGGTCCTACGAG.

For this clone: The CDR3 extends 3 residues past the end of the read, so its final part is completed from the germline J gene. Distinct nucleotide sequences in the sample also encode this CDR3. This chain connects TRBV14 to TRBJ1-3; D is uncertain. The CDR3 has 14 residues. Trimming cost V 4 bases and J 0 bases, with 7 bases left between them. Germline loops: CDR1 SGHDN, CDR2 FVKESK. The CDR3 DNA, read in part, is TGTGCCAGCAGCCGGGCGGGCTCTGGAAACACC. Translating it yields CASSRAGSGNT. In full, the CDR3 reads CASSRAGSGNTIYF.

About this clone: The sequence runs out 3 residues before the end of the CDR3; the remainder is reconstructed from the germline J gene. This same CDR3 is encoded by further DNA sequences in the sample. The chain has TRBV20-1 and TRBJ1-2; 9 positions match TRBD1. After removal of 5 bases from V and 7 bases from J, the junction contained 11 bases not matched to a gene. The CDR3 extends over 14 amino acids. Germline V gives CDR1 DFQATT, CDR2 SNEGSKA (reference sequence). CDR3 DNA, as far as it was read: TGCAGTGCTCAGGCTGGGACAGGGTCGGGTGGC. This gives the protein CSAQAGTGSGG. The CDR3 as a whole reads CSAQAGTGSGGYTF.